The 14 T cell receptor beta chains below all came from one sample that was sequenced in a study of T cells in Graves' hyperthyroidism and ophthalmopathy. RNA transcripts gave rise to amplified TCR beta CDR3 regions. The study used the HTBI primer set for a first-round RT-PCR of the TCR CDR3. MiXCR was run by TCRdb on the multiplex PCR reads, yielding one entry per CDR3 protein. The table lists a few hundred thousand distinct CDR3 sequences, approximately 14% of them singletons, with 7.3% in the top ten. Sequenced material: blood. Every receptor here comes from a woman younger than 45 with Graves' hyperthyroidism.

This clonotype was observed many times. CDR3: CASRRIAGRTDTQYF. Written as DNA, the CDR3 is TGTGCCAGCAGACGGATAGCGGGACGGACAGATACGCAGTATTTT. The J gene is TRBJ2-3, the V gene TRBV6-2 or TRBV6-3; 8 bases line up with TRBD2. Germline V gene sequence: CDR1 MNHEY, CDR2 SVGEGT. V trimming: 6 bases; J trimming: 3 bases; junction bases outside the gene matches: 8. The CDR3 consists of 15 residues.

In this sample, this clonotype turned up a few times. The chain has TRBV5-1 and TRBJ2-7; TRBD1 matches 7 bases. V shed 0 bases and J 5 bases; nucleotides not matched to a gene: 14. From germline, CDR1 is SGHRS and CDR2 YFSETQ. The CDR3 has 17 amino acids. This CDR3 reads CASSLDRGRGLDHEQYF. The CDR3 DNA reads TGCGCCAGCAGCTTGGATCGCGGCAGGGGGTTAGACCACGAGCAGTACTTC.

The V call is TRBV3-1, the J call TRBJ2-1, with 10 bases matching TRBD2. Germline CDR1 is LGHDT and CDR2 is YNNKEL (reference sequence). V was pared by 2 bases and J by 7 bases, with 20 bases of the junction left unmatched. The CDR3 is 20 residues long. CDR3 nucleotides: TGTGCCAGCAGCCAATCTTCACTGATAACAAGCGGGAGGGTGGGGAATGAGCAGTTCTTC. Amino acids: CASSQSSLITSGRVGNEQFF.

In its sample, this clonotype was seen many times. The gene calls are TRBV27 and TRBJ2-1; D is undetermined. The CDR3 totals 12 residues. V lost 4 bases and J 7 bases, leaving 8 bases between the germline ends. The germline V gene has CDR1 MNHEY and CDR2 SMNVEV (reference sequence). The CDR3 sequence: CASSSILNEQFF. The CDR3 region has the DNA TGTGCCAGCAGTTCCATTCTTAATGAGCAGTTCTTC.

This clonotype appeared many times. The chain has TRBV12-3 or TRBV12-4 and TRBJ1-1; no reliable D call. V lost 3 bases to trimming and J lost 1 base, with 6 bases between them. The CDR3 is made up of 13 amino acids. The CDR3 bases are TGTGCCAGCAGTTTCGAATGGAACACTGAAGCTTTCTTT. Its translation is CASSFEWNTEAFF.

DNA of the CDR3: TGTGCCAGCAGCTTGGCGGGCGGGAGGGATGGCGGGGAGCTGTTTTTT. This gives the protein CASSLAGGRDGGELFF. V is TRBV5-4 and J is TRBJ2-2; TRBD2 aligns across 9 bases. The J segment lost 7 bases and the V segment lost 0 bases, leaving 7 bases of the junction unmatched. Germline assignment: CDR1 SGHNT and CDR2 YYREEE (reference sequence). CDR3 length: 16 amino acids.

This sequence joins TRBV19 and TRBJ2-7, with TRBD1 matching 9 bases. With V trimmed by 7 bases and J by 6 bases, 10 bases remained unmatched. Per the germline V gene, CDR1 is LNHDA and CDR2 is SQIVND (reference sequence). The CDR3 covers 14 residues. CDR3 loop: CASTAGTGRSEQYF. In DNA, the CDR3 is TGTGCCAGTACCGCCGGGACAGGGAGGTCCGAGCAGTACTTC.

J is TRBJ2-1 and V is TRBV7-9; D is perhaps TRBD2 (6 bases). There are 14 residues in the CDR3. V was clipped by 1 base and J by 12 bases, with 16 bases between them. Germline assignment: CDR1 SEHNR and CDR2 FQNEAQ (reference sequence). CDR3 sequence: CASSLGGSGSGQFF. CDR3 DNA sequence: TGTGCCAGCAGCTTAGGGGGTAGCGGAAGTGGGCAGTTCTTC.

In its sample, this clonotype was seen many times. The V gene is TRBV12-3 or TRBV12-4, the J gene TRBJ2-1; D is unclear. The CDR3 runs 16 residues. V was trimmed by 6 bases and J by 8 bases, leaving 23 bases between them. The CDR3 reads CASSRDPSGPRDEQFF. The DNA for the CDR3 is TGTGCCAGCAGCCGAGACCCAAGTGGCCCTCGGGATGAGCAGTTCTTC.

The gene calls are TRBV9 and TRBJ1-1; D not certain. The V gene's germline CDR1 is SGDLS and CDR2 YYNGEE. Trimming removed 9 bases from V and 2 bases from J, with 8 bases in between. This CDR3 comprises 11 residues. Here the CDR3 DNA reads TGTGCCACCCTAAGCAACACTGAAGCTTTCTTT. This gives the protein CATLSNTEAFF.

This clonotype was detected ten times or more. The chain couples TRBV30 to TRBJ1-4; TRBD1 agrees at 8 bases. The junction had 4 bases not matched to a gene; V was cut back by 3 bases and J by 4 bases. CDR1 and CDR2 (germline): GTSNPN, SVGIG (reference sequence). This CDR3 is 14 amino acids long. The CDR3, as DNA: TGTGCCTGGAGCCGGACAGGGCGTAATGAAAAACTGTTTTTT. Protein sequence: CAWSRTGRNEKLFF.

Points on this clonotype: This CDR3 is missing its conserved last phenylalanine or tryptophan, likely due to a read error. The V and J genes are TRBV10-3 and TRBJ2-2, with D tentatively TRBD1 or TRBD2 (6 bases each). The CDR3 contains 16 residues. Germline V lookup: CDR1 ENHRY, CDR2 SYGVKD. V was shortened by 3 bases and J by 0 bases, with 11 bases between the two germline ends. The CDR3: CAISDGRTANTGELFL. CDR3 DNA: TGTGCCATCAGTGATGGGAGGACAGCGAACACCGGGGAGCTGTTTCTT.

There are a few counts of this clonotype. The rearrangement links TRBV5-1 to TRBJ2-5; D ambiguous. Trimming left V 0 bases short and J 3 bases short, with 15 bases between. Looked up from germline, CDR1 is SGHRS and CDR2 is YFSETQ. The CDR3 is made up of 16 amino acids. The CDR3 nucleotides are TGCGCCAGCAGCTTGGAGCCAGCGAACTATAAAGAGACCCAGTACTTC. As protein: CASSLEPANYKETQYF.

This clonotype was counted at least ten times. The rearrangement joins TRBV20-1 to TRBJ2-7, with 10 bases identical to TRBD2. The V and J ends lost 5 bases and 4 bases, in that order; junction bases with no gene match: 8. This CDR3 has 14 amino acids. From germline, CDR1 is DFQATT and CDR2 SNEGSKA (reference sequence). DNA for the CDR3: TGCAGTGCTTATGCTAGCGGGAGAGTTTACGAGCAGTACTTC. It is translated as CSAYASGRVYEQYF.